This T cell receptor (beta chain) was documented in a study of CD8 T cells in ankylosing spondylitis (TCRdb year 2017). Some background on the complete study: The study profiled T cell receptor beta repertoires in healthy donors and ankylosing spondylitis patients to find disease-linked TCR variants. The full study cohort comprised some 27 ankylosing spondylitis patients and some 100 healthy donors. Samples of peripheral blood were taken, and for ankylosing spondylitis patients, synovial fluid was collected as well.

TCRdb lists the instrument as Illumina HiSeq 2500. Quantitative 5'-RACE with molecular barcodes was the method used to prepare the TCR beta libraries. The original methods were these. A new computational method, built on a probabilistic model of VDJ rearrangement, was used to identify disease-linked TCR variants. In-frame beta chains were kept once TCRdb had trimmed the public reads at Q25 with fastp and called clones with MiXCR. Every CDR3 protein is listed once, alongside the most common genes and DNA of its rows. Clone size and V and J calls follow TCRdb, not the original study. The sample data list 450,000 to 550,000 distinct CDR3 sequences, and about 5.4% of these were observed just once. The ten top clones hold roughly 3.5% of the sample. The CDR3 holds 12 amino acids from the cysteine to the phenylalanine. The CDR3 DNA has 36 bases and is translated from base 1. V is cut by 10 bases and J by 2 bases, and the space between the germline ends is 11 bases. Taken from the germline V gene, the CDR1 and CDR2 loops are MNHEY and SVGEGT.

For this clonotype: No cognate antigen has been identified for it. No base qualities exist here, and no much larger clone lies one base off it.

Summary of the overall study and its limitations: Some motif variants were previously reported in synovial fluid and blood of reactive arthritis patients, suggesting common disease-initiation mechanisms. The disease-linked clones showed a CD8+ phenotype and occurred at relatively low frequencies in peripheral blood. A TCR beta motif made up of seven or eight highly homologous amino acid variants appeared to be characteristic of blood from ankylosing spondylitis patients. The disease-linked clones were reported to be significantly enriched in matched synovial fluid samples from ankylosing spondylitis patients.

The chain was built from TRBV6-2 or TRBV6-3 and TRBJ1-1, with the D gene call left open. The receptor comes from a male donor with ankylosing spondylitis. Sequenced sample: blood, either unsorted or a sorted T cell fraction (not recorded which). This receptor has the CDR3 CATRQVNTEAFF. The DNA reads TGTGCCACGAGGCAGGTCAACACTGAAGCTTTCTTT.